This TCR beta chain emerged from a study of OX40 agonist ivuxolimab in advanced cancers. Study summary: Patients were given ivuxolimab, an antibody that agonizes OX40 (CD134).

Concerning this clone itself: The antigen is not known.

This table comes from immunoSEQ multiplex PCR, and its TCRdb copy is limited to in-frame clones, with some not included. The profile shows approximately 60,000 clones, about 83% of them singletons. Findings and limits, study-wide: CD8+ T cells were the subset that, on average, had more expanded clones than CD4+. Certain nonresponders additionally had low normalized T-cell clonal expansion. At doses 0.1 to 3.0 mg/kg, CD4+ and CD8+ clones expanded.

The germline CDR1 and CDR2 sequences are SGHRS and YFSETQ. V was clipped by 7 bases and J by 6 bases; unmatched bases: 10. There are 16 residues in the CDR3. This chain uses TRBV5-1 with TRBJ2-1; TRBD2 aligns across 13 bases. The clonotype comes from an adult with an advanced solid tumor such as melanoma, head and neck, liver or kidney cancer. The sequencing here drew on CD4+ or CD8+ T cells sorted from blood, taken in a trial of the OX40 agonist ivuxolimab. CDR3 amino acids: CASLRDGTSGVNEQFF. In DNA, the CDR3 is TGCGCCAGCTTAAGGGATGGGACTAGCGGGGTCAATGAGCAGTTCTTC.